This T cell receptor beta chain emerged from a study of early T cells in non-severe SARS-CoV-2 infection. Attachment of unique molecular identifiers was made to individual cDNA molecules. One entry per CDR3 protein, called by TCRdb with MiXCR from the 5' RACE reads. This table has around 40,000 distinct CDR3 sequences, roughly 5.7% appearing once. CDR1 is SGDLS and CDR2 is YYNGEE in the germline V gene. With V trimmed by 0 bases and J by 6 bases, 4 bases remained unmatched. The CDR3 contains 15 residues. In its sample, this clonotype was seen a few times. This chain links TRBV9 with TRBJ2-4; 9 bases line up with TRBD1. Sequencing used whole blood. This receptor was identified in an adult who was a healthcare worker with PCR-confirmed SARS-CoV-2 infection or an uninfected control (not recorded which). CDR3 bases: TGTGCCAGCAGCGTAGAGGGACAGGGAGTAAACATTCAGTACTTC. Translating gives CASSVEGQGVNIQYF.